This T cell receptor beta chain was sequenced in a study of vaccination and CD4 T cells after COVID-19. Findings and limits, study-wide: Median counts of SARS-CoV-2-reactive clonotypes increased from around 20 to 38; this difference was not significant. Early post-infection timepoints were not included, and relatively few convalescent patients were studied.

Treatment: roughly 11-day PBMC culture with coronavirus spike peptide pools or control peptides (ViraFEST assay). Cell culture was performed with two million PBMCs per well in the presence of approximately 9.4 IU/ml IL-2 and approximately 9.6 ug/ml peptide pools. Researchers used the Oncomine TCR Beta short-read assay to sequence DNA from cultured CD4+ T cells. TCRdb re-called the PCR reads through MiXCR, storing one row per CDR3 protein. The sample includes 15,000 or so distinct CDR3 sequences, about a third of them seen just once. A note on this clonotype: Its antigen is not identified.

The clonotype originates from a human donor with COVID-19. Sequencing was performed on cultured CD4+ T cells from blood.

CDR3: CASSSTSDRYEQYF. The CDR3 DNA sequence: TGTGCCAGCAGCTCCACTAGCGACCGATACGAGCAGTACTTC. The J gene is TRBJ2-7, the V gene TRBV7-9, with 7 bases identical to TRBD2. Germline V gives CDR1 SEHNR, CDR2 FQNEAQ (reference sequence). This CDR3 has 14 amino acids. V dropped 4 bases and J dropped 4; count of bases not matched to a gene: 7.